The entry below describes one TCR beta chain. This clonotype was counted ten times or more. There is no known antigen for this receptor. Base qualities are not recorded, but no much larger clone differs from it by a single base. Every donor in the study was a healthy Caucasian. Three pairs of female monozygotic twins, all aged 18 to 29 years, made up the twin cohort. Positive isolation kits from Invitrogen were used to isolate CD4+ and CD8+ T cell populations. The record originates from a study of identical twins (dated by TCRdb to the mid-2010s). At the level of the whole study: The study deep-sequenced TCR alpha and beta repertoires from monozygotic twins, unrelated adults of various ages and cord blood to test whether fetal clonotypes persist. To rule out contamination, replicate twin experiments were performed at different times with different library preparation protocols. What the authors observed across the whole study: Conclusions relied on cross-sectional statistical analysis, since the same donors could not be followed over many years. Out-of-frame TCR alpha sequences shared between twins showed an excess of low generation-probability sequences compared with coincidental sharing between unrelated individuals. The excess sharing between twins in beta out-of-frame sequences was weaker because fewer shared sequences reduced the signal-to-noise ratio. Zero-insertion analyses could be partly confounded by invariant T cells such as MAIT and iNKT, though diverse VJ usage argued against such confounding for most clonotypes. Out-of-frame TCR alpha sharing in monozygotic twins was systematically underestimated by recombination models, whereas sharing between unrelated individuals was in agreement with the recombination models. Fewer insertions were carried by abundant cord blood beta clonotypes; a weaker similar trend was observed in young adult naive repertoires, while no such trend was observed in memory repertoires.

The library was obtained by 5' RACE. Sequencing was performed on an Illumina HiSeq 2000. Template switching added a universal primer binding site, and the final cDNA carried a unique molecular identifier that allowed TCR cDNA molecules to be counted accurately. First-strand cDNA for TCR alpha and beta chains was synthesized from specific primers in the conserved constant-segment region. To control for contamination, every cDNA library was double barcoded, receiving both a SMART-Mk sample barcode and Illumina barcodes. TruSeq adapter sequences, together with Illumina sample barcodes, were added in two successive PCR steps. TCR alpha and beta cDNA libraries were sequenced on the Illumina HiSeq platform with custom primers. In the original analysis: Unique molecular identifiers were extracted from raw reads with MiGEC, and CDR3 positions were determined with MiXCR. Recombination models were inferred per individual with the repgenHMM and IGoR tools using an EM algorithm. Shared clonotypes were analyzed with the tcR package in R, and sharing was normalized by the product of cloneset sizes. Out-of-frame nonproductive sequences were analyzed to study raw recombination free of thymic and clonal selection effects. TCRdb handled the public reads itself, with Q25 trimming in fastp and clone calling in MiXCR, and kept productive beta chains. For every CDR3 protein sequence, its rows merge into one entry that carries the most common genes and DNA. In this record, the V and J calls reflect TCRdb's handling and not the investigators' own analysis. Counted in this sample were approximately 210,000 distinct CDR3 sequences; 6.5% of them appeared once. Roughly 15% of the sample is in the top ten clones.

The CDR3 contains 13 residues, cysteine and phenylalanine counted. The sequence is cut down to CDR3 DNA, 39 bases in frame from base 1. Trimmed from V: 1 base; trimmed from J: 8 bases; junction bases lacking a gene match: 1. The germline V gene yields SGHAT for CDR1 and FQNNGV for CDR2. The data also belong to a second study, concerning T cells expressing NK-cell markers. The second study, in turn, reports: In sorted CD3+CD56+NKG2C+, CD3+CD56+NKG2C- and CD3+CD56-NKG2C+ T-cell subsets from 7 to 9 donors, TCR beta-chain repertoires were profiled. Of the eight sequenced donors, seven were found to be HCMV-seropositive and one was found to be HCMV-seronegative. In several experiments an anti-gammadeltaTCR antibody was added to restrict sorting to alphabetaTCR-expressing T cells. In over 5 donors, the dominant CD3+CD56+NKG2C+ clonotypes were among the top 10 CD8+ clonotypes and accounted for 1.0-7.0% of CD8+ T cells. Those dominant clonotypes were again the most abundant among CD3+CD56-NKG2C+ cells in four donors, at 28.3-60.1%. Whether the expanded NKG2C-expressing T cell clones were specific for HCMV antigens was left unclear. Randomly selected healthy volunteers, three men and five women, were used as the eight sequenced donors. HCMV-specific IgG was detected in serum with a commercial ELISA kit to determine HCMV serostatus. MIGEC was used to demultiplex reads and group the reads by UMI, and MiTCR was used to assemble and quantify clonotypes. Only TCR cDNA sequences supported by at least two reads were kept to exclude erroneous sequences. The tcR package was used for downstream repertoire analysis, and clonotypes were matched across fractions by CDR3 nucleotide sequence plus V segment. Antigen specificity was annotated against VDJdb with VDJmatch, allowing one amino acid substitution in CDR3.

This chain is built from TRBV11-2 and TRBJ2-1; 8 central bases correspond to TRBD1. The clonotype comes from a young woman in good health. Source material: CD8+ T cells sorted from blood. The CDR3 sequence is CASSLATGDEQFF. The DNA sequence reads TGTGCCAGCAGCTTAGCGACAGGGGATGAGCAGTTCTTC.